The 22 T cell receptor beta chains below all came from one sample that was sequenced in a study of technical replicates of blood from a handful of donors. The protocol was immunoSEQ multiplex PCR, while the TCRdb copy is restricted to in-frame clones and leaves out a portion. The repertoire holds about 84,000 clones, with 93% as singletons. The sequenced material came from T cells isolated from PBMCs. All receptors derive from a human donor in good health.

The chain carries TRBV10-2 and TRBJ2-1, with D possibly TRBD2 on 5 matching bases. The germline CDR1 and CDR2 sequences are WSHSY and SAAADI. This CDR3 region has 11 residues. Trimming removed 4 bases at V and 8 bases at J, with 6 bases between. CDR3 sequence: CASSVLDEQFF. The CDR3 region has the DNA TGCGCCAGCAGTGTACTAGATGAGCAGTTCTTC.

The gene calls are TRBV30 and TRBJ1-3; maybe TRBD1 (5 bases). This CDR3 is 14 amino acids long. Germline V lookup: CDR1 GTSNPN, CDR2 SVGIG (reference sequence). With 7 bases removed from V and 0 bases from J, the gap between germline ends came to 13 bases. Written as DNA, the CDR3 is TGTGCCTCCAACCTGGGGGGCTCTGGAAACACCATATATTTT. It encodes CASNLGGSGNTIYF.

The rearrangement joins TRBV7-6 to TRBJ2-5, with D tentatively TRBD2 (6 bases). This CDR3 is built from 16 residues. Trimming shortened V by 5 bases and J by 6 bases, and 22 bases separated the two germline ends. Germline lookup yields CDR1 SGHVS and CDR2 FNYEAQ. The CDR3 bases are TGTGCCAGCAGCGCGCCCCTGCGGGTAGCGGAGAAGACCCAGTACTTC. It encodes CASSAPLRVAEKTQYF.

CDR3 loop: CASSESKSGSTNEQYF. DNA of the CDR3: TGCGCCAGCAGTGAGTCGAAAAGCGGGAGTACGAACGAGCAGTACTTC. V gene TRBV10-1 combines with J gene TRBJ2-7, with 8 bases that match TRBD2. V was pared by 0 bases and J by 5 bases, with 9 bases of the junction left unmatched. Germline assignment: CDR1 WNHNN and CDR2 SYGVQD (reference sequence). The CDR3 runs to 16 residues.

This chain uses TRBV6-1 with TRBJ1-5, with a weak D call TRBD1 (5 bases). Germline V gives CDR1 MNHNS, CDR2 SASEGT. With 8 bases removed from V and 10 bases from J, the gap between germline ends came to 12 bases. The CDR3 sequence is 11 residues long. The CDR3 loop is CASVGGGPQHF. The CDR3 DNA reads as TGTGCCAGCGTTGGGGGGGGTCCCCAGCATTTT.

The chain has TRBV27 and TRBJ1-5; maybe TRBD1 (5 bases). V gave up 0 bases and J gave up 6 bases, with 12 bases separating them. The CDR3 loop spans 15 amino acids. CDR1 is MNHEY and CDR2 is SMNVEV in the germline V gene (reference sequence). CDR3 region: CASSLSSQGSQPQHF. For the CDR3, the DNA is TGTGCCAGCAGTTTATCGTCCCAGGGTAGTCAGCCCCAGCATTTT.

V is TRBV5-4 and J is TRBJ2-3; D gene ambiguous. The ends were cut back, 3 bases at V and 9 bases at J, with 17 bases in the middle. The CDR3 contains 14 residues. CDR1 and CDR2 from the germline V gene are SGHNT and YYREEE (reference sequence). CDR3 sequence: CASSSSSYPRTQYF. The DNA of the CDR3 is TGTGCCAGCAGCTCAAGCTCGTACCCTCGAACGCAGTATTTT.

For the CDR3, the DNA is TGTGCCAGCAGCGTTAGCGGGGGAAACACCGGGGAGCTGTTTTTT. Translating it yields CASSVSGGNTGELFF. The V and J genes are TRBV9 and TRBJ2-2; 9 bases fit TRBD2. CDR1 is SGDLS and CDR2 is YYNGEE in the germline V gene. Trimming cost V 2 bases and J 2 bases; bases outside gene matches: 1. The CDR3 spans 15 residues.

The V call is TRBV6-4, the J call TRBJ1-1, with D uncertain. Germline CDR1 is MRHNA and CDR2 is SNTAGT. This CDR3 is built from 13 residues. Trimming shortened V by 3 bases and J by 1 base, and 6 bases separated the two germline ends. The CDR3 bases are TGTGCCAGCAGTGAGGGCTCGAACACTGAAGCTTTCTTT. This sequence encodes CASSEGSNTEAFF.

V and J are TRBV4-1 and TRBJ2-1; 9 bases line up with TRBD1. This CDR3 comprises 15 residues. Trimming at V came to 1 base and at J to 2 bases, leaving 0 bases not matched to a gene. Germline V gene lookup returns CDR1 MGHRA and CDR2 YSYEKL. The CDR3 region is CASSQGDRAYNEQFF. CDR3 DNA sequence: TGCGCCAGCAGCCAAGGGGACAGGGCCTACAATGAGCAGTTCTTC.

CDR3 DNA sequence: TGTGCCAGCAGTTACTCGGCGACCCGGAGCTATGGCTACACCTTC. This gives the protein CASSYSATRSYGYTF. This chain links TRBV6-5 with TRBJ1-2; D gene uncertain. Looked up from germline, CDR1 is MNHEY and CDR2 is SVGAGI. CDR3 size: 15 residues. V shed 0 bases and J shed 4 bases, with 12 bases lying between them.

The chain uses TRBV10-3 and TRBJ2-3; 16 nucleotides match TRBD2. The length of the CDR3 is 22 residues. The junction had 19 bases not matched to a gene; V was cut back by 6 bases and J by 1 base. Germline V lookup: CDR1 ENHRY, CDR2 SYGVKD. Here the CDR3 reads CAISSSYGTSGRALRGTDTQYF. The CDR3 region has the DNA TGTGCCATCAGCTCCTCATATGGGACTAGCGGGAGGGCCCTAAGAGGCACAGATACGCAGTATTTT.

V is TRBV30 and J is TRBJ2-6; 7 nucleotides match TRBD1. J lost 1 base, V lost 3 bases, and 9 bases had no gene match. This CDR3 region has 17 residues. Germline V lookup: CDR1 GTSNPN, CDR2 SVGIG (reference sequence). CDR3 coding DNA: TGTGCCTGGAGGACAGGGATTCTTCGTTCTGGGGCCAACGTCCTGACTTTC. Translation: CAWRTGILRSGANVLTF.

The chain uses TRBV14 and TRBJ2-7; 7 bases are shared with TRBD1. J lost 3 bases, V lost 4 bases, and 6 bases had no gene match. This CDR3 is built from 14 residues. Germline CDR1 reads SGHDN; CDR2 reads FVKESK. DNA of the CDR3: TGTGCCAGCAGCCTGAACAGGGGAAGCTACGAGCAGTACTTC. Protein: CASSLNRGSYEQYF. Looking up the rest from reference TRBV14 and TRBJ2-7 gives the full variable domain: EAGVTQFPSHSVIEKGQTVTLRCDPISGHDNLYWYRRVMGKEIKFLLHFVKESKQDESGMPNNRFLAERTGGTYSTLKVQPAELEDSGVYFCASSLNRGSYEQYFGPGTRLTVT.

This clone was recorded once. V is TRBV7-8 and J is TRBJ2-7; 7 bases agree with TRBD1. J lost 3 bases, V lost 2 bases, and 7 bases had no gene match. The germline CDR1 and CDR2 sequences are SGHVS and FQNEAQ. This CDR3 is 15 amino acids long. The DNA of the CDR3 is TGTGCCAGCAGCTTACCCAGGGACAGCCTCTACGAGCAGTACTTC. It translates to CASSLPRDSLYEQYF.

The rearrangement joins TRBV6-6 to TRBJ1-1; TRBD1 matches 10 bases. The CDR3 runs 15 residues. Looked up from germline, CDR1 is MNHNY and CDR2 is SVGAGI (reference sequence). V trimming: 7 bases; J trimming: 3 bases; junction bases outside the gene matches: 8. CDR3 amino acids: CASTGTGVGDTEAFF. CDR3 sequence (DNA): TGTGCCAGCACTGGGACAGGGGTTGGGGACACTGAAGCTTTCTTT.

The J gene is TRBJ2-2, the V gene TRBV14; D may be TRBD2 (5 bases). The germline V gene has CDR1 SGHDN and CDR2 FVKESK. The V end was cut by 4 bases, the J end by 2 bases, with 8 bases between. This CDR3 region has 14 residues. CDR3 bases: TGTGCCAGCAGCCTAAGCGGAAACACCGGGGAGCTGTTTTTT. Protein: CASSLSGNTGELFF.

J is TRBJ2-3 and V is TRBV6-5; tentative D call: TRBD1 (5 bases). CDR1 is MNHEY and CDR2 is SVGAGI in the germline V gene. This CDR3 is built from 15 residues. Trimming cost V 2 bases and J 2 bases, with 11 bases left between them. The CDR3 coding sequence is TGTGCCAGCAGTTACGGCCGTGGGGCCACAGATACGCAGTATTTT. It specifies CASSYGRGATDTQYF.

The chain carries TRBV14 and TRBJ2-7; maybe TRBD1 (5 bases). CDR3 size: 14 residues. The germline V gene has CDR1 SGHDN and CDR2 FVKESK. The V end lost 2 bases, the J end lost 4 bases, and 12 bases lay between the germline ends. As DNA, the CDR3 is TGTGCCAGCAGCCAAACCTCCCAGGGTTACGAGCAGTACTTC. It codes for CASSQTSQGYEQYF.

The chain has TRBV30 and TRBJ2-7; 15 bases align to TRBD2. The CDR3 totals 19 residues. The germline gives CDR1 GTSNPN, CDR2 SVGIG (reference sequence). The ends lost 0 bases at V and 7 bases at J; junction bases unmatched: 16. For the CDR3, the DNA is TGTGCCTGGAGTGTAATCGGGACTAGCGGGAGGTCAGAAACGGGGGAGCAGTACTTC. Amino acids: CAWSVIGTSGRSETGEQYF.

The chain joins TRBV28 to TRBJ1-4; 9 positions agree with TRBD1. From germline, CDR1 is MDHEN and CDR2 SYDVKM. Trimming took 1 base from V and 1 from J; bases not matched to a gene: 1. This CDR3 is built from 16 residues. CDR3 in amino acids: CASSLSGQGTNEKLFF. Here the CDR3 DNA reads TGTGCCAGCAGTTTATCGGGACAGGGAACTAATGAAAAACTGTTTTTT.

J is TRBJ2-5 and V is TRBV6-5; D perhaps matches TRBD1 (5 bases). There are 11 residues in the CDR3. Trimming pared 5 bases from V and 4 bases from J, leaving 5 bases between. Germline assignment: CDR1 MNHEY and CDR2 SVGAGI. Written as DNA, the CDR3 is TGTGCCAGCAGTAGGGGAGAGACCCAGTACTTC. Translating gives CASSRGETQYF.